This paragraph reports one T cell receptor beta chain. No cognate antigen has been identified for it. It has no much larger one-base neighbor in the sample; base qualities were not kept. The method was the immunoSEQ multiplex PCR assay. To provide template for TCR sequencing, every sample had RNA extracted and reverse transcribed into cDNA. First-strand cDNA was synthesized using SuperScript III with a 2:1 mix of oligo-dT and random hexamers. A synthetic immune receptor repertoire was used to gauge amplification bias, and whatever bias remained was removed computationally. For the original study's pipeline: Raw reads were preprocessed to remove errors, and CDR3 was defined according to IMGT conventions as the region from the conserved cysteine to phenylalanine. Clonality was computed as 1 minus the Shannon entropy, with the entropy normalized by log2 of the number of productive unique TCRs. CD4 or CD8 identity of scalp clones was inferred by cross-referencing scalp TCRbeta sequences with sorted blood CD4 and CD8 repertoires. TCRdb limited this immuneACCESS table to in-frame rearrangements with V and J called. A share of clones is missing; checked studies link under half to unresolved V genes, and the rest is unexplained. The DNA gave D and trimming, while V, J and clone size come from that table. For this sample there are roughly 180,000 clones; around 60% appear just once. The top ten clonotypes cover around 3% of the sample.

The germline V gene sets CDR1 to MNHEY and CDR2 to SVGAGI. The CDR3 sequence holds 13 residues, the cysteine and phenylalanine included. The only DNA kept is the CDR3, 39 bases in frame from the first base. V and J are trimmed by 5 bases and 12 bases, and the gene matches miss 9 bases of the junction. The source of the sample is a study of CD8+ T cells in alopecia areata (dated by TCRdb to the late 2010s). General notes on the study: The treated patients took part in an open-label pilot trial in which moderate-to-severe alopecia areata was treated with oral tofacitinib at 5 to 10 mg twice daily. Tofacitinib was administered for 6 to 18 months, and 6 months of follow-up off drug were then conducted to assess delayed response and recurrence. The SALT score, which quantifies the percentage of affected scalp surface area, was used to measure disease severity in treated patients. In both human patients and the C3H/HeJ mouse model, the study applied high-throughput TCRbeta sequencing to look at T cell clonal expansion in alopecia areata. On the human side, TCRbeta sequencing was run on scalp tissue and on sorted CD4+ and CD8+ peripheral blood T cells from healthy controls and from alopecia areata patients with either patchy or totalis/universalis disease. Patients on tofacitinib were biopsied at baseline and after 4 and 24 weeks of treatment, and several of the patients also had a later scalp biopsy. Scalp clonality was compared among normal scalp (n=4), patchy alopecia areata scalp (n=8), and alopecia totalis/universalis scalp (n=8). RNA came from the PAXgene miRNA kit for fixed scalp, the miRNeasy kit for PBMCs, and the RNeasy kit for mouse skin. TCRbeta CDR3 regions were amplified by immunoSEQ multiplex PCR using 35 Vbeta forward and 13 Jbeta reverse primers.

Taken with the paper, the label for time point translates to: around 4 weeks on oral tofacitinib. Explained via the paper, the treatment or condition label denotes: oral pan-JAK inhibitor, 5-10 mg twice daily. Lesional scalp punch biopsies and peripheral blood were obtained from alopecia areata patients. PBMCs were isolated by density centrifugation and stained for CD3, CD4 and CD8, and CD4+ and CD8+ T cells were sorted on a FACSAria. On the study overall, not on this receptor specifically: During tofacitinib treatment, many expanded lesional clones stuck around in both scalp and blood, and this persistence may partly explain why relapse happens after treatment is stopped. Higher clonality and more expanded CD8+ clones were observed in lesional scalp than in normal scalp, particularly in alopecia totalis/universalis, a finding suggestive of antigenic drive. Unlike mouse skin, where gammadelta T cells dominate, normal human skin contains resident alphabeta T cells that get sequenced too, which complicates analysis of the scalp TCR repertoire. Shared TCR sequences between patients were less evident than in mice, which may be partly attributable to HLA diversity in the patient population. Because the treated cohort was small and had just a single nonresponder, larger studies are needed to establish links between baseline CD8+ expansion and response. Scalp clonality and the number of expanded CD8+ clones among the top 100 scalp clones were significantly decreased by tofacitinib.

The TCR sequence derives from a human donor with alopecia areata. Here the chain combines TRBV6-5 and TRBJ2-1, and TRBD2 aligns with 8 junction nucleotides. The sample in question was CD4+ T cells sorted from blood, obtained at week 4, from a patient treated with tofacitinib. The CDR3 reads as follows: CASSDPGGRRQFF. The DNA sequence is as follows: TGTGCCAGCAGTGACCCGGGGGGGCGAAGGCAGTTCTTC.